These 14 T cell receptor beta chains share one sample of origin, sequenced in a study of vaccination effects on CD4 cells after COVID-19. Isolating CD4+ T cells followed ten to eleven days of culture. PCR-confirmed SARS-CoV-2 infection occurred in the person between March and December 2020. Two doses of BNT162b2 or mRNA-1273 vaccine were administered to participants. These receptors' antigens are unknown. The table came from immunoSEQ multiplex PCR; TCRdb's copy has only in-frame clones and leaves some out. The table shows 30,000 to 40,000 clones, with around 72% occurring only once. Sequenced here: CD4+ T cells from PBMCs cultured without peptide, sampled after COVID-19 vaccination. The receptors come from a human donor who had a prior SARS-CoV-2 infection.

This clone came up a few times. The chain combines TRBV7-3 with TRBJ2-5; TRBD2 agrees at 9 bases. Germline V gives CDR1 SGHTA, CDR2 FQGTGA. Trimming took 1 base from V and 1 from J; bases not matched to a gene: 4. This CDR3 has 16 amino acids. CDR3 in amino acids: CASSLMAGGPQETQYF. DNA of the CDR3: TGTGCCAGCAGCTTAATGGCGGGGGGGCCCCAAGAGACCCAGTACTTC.

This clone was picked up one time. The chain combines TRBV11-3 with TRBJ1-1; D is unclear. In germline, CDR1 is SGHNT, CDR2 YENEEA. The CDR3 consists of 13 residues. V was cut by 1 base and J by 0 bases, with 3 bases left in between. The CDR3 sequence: CASSLGLNTEAFF. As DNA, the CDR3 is TGTGCCAGCAGCTTAGGCTTGAACACTGAAGCTTTCTTT.

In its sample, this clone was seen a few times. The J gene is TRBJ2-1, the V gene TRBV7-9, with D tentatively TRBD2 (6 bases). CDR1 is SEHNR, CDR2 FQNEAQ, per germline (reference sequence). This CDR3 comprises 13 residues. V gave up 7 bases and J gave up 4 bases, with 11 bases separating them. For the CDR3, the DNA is TGTGCCAGCACCTGGGGGACTTACAATGAGCAGTTCTTC. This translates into CASTWGTYNEQFF. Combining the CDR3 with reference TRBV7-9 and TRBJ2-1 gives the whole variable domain DTGVSQNPRHKITKRGQNVTFRCDPISEHNRLYWYRQTLGQGPEFLTYFQNEAQLEKSRLLSDRFSAERPKGSFSTLEIQRTEQGDSAMYLCASTWGTYNEQFFGPGTRLTVL.

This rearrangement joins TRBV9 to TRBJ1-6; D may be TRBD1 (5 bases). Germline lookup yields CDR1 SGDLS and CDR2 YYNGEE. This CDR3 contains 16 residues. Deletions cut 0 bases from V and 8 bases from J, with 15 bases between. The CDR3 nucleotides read TGTGCCAGCAGCGTAGGAGTCGGGACGGATGATTCACCCCTCCACTTT. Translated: CASSVGVGTDDSPLHF.

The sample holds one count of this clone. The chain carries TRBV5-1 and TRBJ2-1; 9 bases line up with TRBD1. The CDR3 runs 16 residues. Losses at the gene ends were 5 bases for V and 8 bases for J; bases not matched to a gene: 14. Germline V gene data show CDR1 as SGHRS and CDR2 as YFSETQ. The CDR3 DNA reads TGCGCCAGCAGTCGTTGGGGACAGGGTGTGGGAGATGAGCAGTTCTTC. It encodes CASSRWGQGVGDEQFF.

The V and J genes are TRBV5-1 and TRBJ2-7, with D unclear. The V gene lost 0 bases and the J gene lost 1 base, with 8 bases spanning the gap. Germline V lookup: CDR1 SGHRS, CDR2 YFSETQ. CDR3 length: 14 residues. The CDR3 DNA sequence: TGCGCCAGCAGCTTGGATGCCAGATCCTACGAGCAGTACTTC. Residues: CASSLDARSYEQYF.

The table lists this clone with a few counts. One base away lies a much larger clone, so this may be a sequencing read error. The CDR3 bases are TGCGCCAGCAGCTTACAGGGGGCCAAAAACATTCAGTACTTC. The encoded protein is CASSLQGAKNIQYF. The genes are TRBV5-1 and TRBJ2-4; 7 nucleotides match TRBD1. Losses at the gene ends were 2 bases for V and 1 base for J; bases not matched to a gene: 0. Germline values: CDR1 SGHRS, CDR2 YFSETQ. This CDR3 has 14 amino acids.

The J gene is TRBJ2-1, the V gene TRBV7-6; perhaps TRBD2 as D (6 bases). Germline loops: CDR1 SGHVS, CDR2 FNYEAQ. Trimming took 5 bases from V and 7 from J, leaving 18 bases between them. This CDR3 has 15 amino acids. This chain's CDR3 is CASSLLGGPSNEQFF. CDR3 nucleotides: TGTGCCAGCAGCCTACTAGGAGGGCCGTCAAATGAGCAGTTCTTC.

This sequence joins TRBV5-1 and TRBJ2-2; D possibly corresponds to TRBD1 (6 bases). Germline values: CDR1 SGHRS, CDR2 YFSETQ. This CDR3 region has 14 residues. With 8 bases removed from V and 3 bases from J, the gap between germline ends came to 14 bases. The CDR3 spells CASTSGTYTGELFF. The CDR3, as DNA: TGCGCCAGTACCTCCGGGACATACACCGGGGAGCTGTTTTTT.

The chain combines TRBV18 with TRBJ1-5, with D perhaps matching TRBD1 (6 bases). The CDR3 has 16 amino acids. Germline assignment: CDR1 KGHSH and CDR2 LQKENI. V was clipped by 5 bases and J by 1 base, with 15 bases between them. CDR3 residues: CASSKGGLGSNQPQHF. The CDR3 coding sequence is TGTGCCAGCTCAAAGGGGGGGTTGGGAAGCAATCAGCCCCAGCATTTT.

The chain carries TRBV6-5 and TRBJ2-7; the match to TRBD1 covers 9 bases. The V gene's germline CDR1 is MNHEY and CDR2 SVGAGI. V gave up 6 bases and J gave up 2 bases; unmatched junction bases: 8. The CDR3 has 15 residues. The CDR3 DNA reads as TGTGCCAGCAGGTTCAGGGACAGGGTACCCTACGAGCAGTACTTC. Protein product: CASRFRDRVPYEQYF.

The CDR3: CASSRRDSLIETQYF. DNA of the CDR3: TGTGCCAGCAGCCGGCGGGACTCACTTATAGAGACCCAGTACTTC. The chain carries TRBV7-2 and TRBJ2-5; D might be TRBD2 (6 bases). V shed 5 bases and J shed 4 bases, with 17 bases lying between them. The V gene's germline CDR1 is SGHTA and CDR2 FQGNSA. This CDR3 region has 15 residues. Combining the CDR3 with reference TRBV7-2 and TRBJ2-5 gives the whole variable domain GAGVSQSPSNKVTEKGKDVELRCDPISGHTALYWYRQSLGQGLEFLIYFQGNSAPDKSGLPSDRFSAERTGGSVSTLTIQRTQQEDSAVYLCASSRRDSLIETQYFGPGTRLLVL.

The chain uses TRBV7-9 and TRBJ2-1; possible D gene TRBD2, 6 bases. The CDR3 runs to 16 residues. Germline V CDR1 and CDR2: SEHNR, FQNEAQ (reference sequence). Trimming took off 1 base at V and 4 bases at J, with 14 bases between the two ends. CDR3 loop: CASSLGPGRWYNEQFF. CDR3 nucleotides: TGTGCCAGCAGCTTAGGGCCCGGGAGATGGTACAATGAGCAGTTCTTC.

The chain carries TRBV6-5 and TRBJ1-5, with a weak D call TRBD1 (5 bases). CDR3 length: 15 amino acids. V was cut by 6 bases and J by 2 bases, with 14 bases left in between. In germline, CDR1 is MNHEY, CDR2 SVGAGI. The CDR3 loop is CASSPPGGGNQPQHF. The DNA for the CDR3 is TGTGCCAGCAGCCCCCCGGGGGGAGGCAATCAGCCCCAGCATTTT.